This T cell receptor (beta chain) came from a study of identical twins. Study-level findings and limits: Insertions were reduced in abundant cord blood beta clonotypes but not in memory repertoires. Within beta out-of-frame sequences, the excess sharing observed between twins was weaker.

This clonotype has a handful of counts. The antigen remains unidentified. From the 5' RACE reads, TCRdb called clonotypes with MiXCR, one entry per CDR3 protein. Among more than 200,000 distinct CDR3 sequences, over 12% were seen once, and the ten largest hold 7% to 9%. Sequenced sample: memory (CD45RO+) T cells sorted from blood. The TCR originated in a woman aged 18-29 years in good health.

The CDR3 sequence: CASSVDVVLNTEAFF. The CDR3 nucleotides read TGTGCCAGCAGCGTAGATGTTGTATTAAACACTGAAGCTTTCTTT. The V gene is TRBV9, the J gene TRBJ1-1; D unclear. The V gene's germline CDR1 is SGDLS and CDR2 YYNGEE. The CDR3 is 15 residues long. The germline V and J ends were trimmed by 0 bases and 2 bases, with 11 bases remaining between them. The whole variable domain, remainder taken from reference TRBV9 and TRBJ1-1, is DSGVTQTPKHLITATGQRVTLRCSPRSGDLSVYWYQQSLDQGLQFLIQYYNGEERAKGNILERFSAQQFPDLHSELNLSSLELGDSALYFCASSVDVVLNTEAFFGQGTRLTVV.